This T cell receptor beta chain was sequenced in a study of vaccination effects on CD4 cells after COVID-19. This CDR3 has 13 amino acids. Between the trimmed V and J ends, which lost 6 bases and 3 bases, there was a span of 11 bases. CDR1 and CDR2 (germline): MNHEY, SVGAGI. The authors isolated CD4+ T cells after around nine days of culture. Turning to this clone: The antigen is unknown.

Using immunoSEQ multiplex PCR, the repertoire was profiled, and TCRdb retains in-frame clones only, with some absent. The sample lists tens of thousands of clones, 75% to 80% seen once, with approximately 12% in the top ten. This chain connects TRBV6-5 to TRBJ1-2; D gene unclear. The source was CD4+ T cells from PBMCs cultured without peptide, collected before COVID-19 vaccination. The TCR was taken from a human donor who had a prior SARS-CoV-2 infection. The CDR3 is CASRTRRDYGYTF. The CDR3 nucleotides are TGTGCCAGCAGGACTCGACGGGACTATGGCTACACCTTC.